This TCR beta chain was documented in a study of T cells in Graves' hyperthyroidism and ophthalmopathy. The J segment lost 7 bases and the V segment lost 4 bases, leaving 11 bases of the junction unmatched. CDR1 and CDR2 from the germline V gene are SGHAT and FQNNGV. CDR3 length equals 17 residues. This clonotype was picked up many times. Amplification of TCR beta CDR3 regions was performed using RNA transcripts as template. Primed by the HTBI set, a first-round RT-PCR was run on the TCR CDR3. One entry per CDR3 protein results from TCRdb running MiXCR on the multiplex PCR reads. Of 400,000 to 450,000 distinct CDR3 sequences listed, roughly 15% are singletons.

V gene TRBV11-2 combines with J gene TRBJ1-4, with TRBD1 matching over 11 bases. This TCR came from a man between 18 and 29 years old with Graves' ophthalmopathy. The sample taken for sequencing was blood. DNA of the CDR3: TGTGCCAGCAGCTCCATAAGGACAGGGGGCGGGCTTGAAAAACTGTTTTTT. It encodes CASSSIRTGGGLEKLFF.